Below are 12 T cell receptor beta chains sequenced from a single sample in a study of blood T cell repertoires in COVID-19 (TCRdb year 2020). The library came from the immunoSEQ multiplex PCR assay. TCRdb's version of the immuneACCESS table is confined to in-frame rearrangements and falls short of the full clone set. An unresolved V gene accounts for under half of the shortfall where checked; the remainder is of unknown origin. This sample is represented by about 190,000 clones; around four fifths of them were singletons. The ten largest clones capture about 3% of the sample. Sequenced material: peripheral blood. Receptor source: a woman at least 80 years old with active or convalescent COVID-19.

This chain uses TRBV14 with TRBJ1-1; 8 nucleotides align to TRBD1. V lost 3 bases and J lost 4; bases outside the gene matches: 25. Germline CDR1 is SGHDN and CDR2 is FVKESK. This CDR3 is 21 amino acids long. CDR3 sequence reads: CASSHPGSRSGRQGAFTEAFF. The CDR3 bases are TGTGCCAGCAGCCACCCCGGCAGCCGTTCCGGTCGGCAGGGGGCTTTCACTGAAGCTTTCTTT.

J is TRBJ2-2 and V is TRBV6-5, with TRBD1 identical over 12 bases. Germline V gives CDR1 MNHEY, CDR2 SVGAGI. The trim removed 11 bases at V and 7 bases at J, leaving 11 bases unmatched. This CDR3 spans 15 amino acids. The chain's CDR3 is CAANAGQGANGELFF. DNA of the CDR3: TGTGCCGCGAATGCGGGACAGGGGGCGAACGGGGAGCTGTTTTTT.

The chain is built from TRBV19 and TRBJ1-2, with D perhaps matching TRBD1 (5 bases). Trimming shortened V by 1 base and J by 3 bases, and 9 bases separated the two germline ends. There are 14 residues in the CDR3. Germline CDR1 LNHDA, CDR2 SQIVND (reference sequence). This chain's CDR3 is CASSIGGEDYGYTF. CDR3 coding DNA: TGTGCCAGTAGTATAGGGGGCGAGGACTATGGCTACACCTTC.

This chain uses TRBV4-1 with TRBJ1-5; perhaps TRBD1 as D (6 bases). Trimming took 4 bases from V and 3 from J, leaving 16 bases between them. Germline loops: CDR1 MGHRA, CDR2 YSYEKL. The CDR3 spans 16 residues. CDR3 residues: CASSPLGGGTNQPQHF. DNA of the CDR3: TGCGCCAGCAGCCCGCTAGGGGGGGGGACCAATCAGCCCCAGCATTTT.

This clone has a handful of counts. This chain uses TRBV9 with TRBJ1-1; the D gene is possibly TRBD1 (5 bases). Germline values: CDR1 SGDLS, CDR2 YYNGEE. The CDR3 covers 12 residues. The V and J ends lost 7 bases and 2 bases respectively, with 9 bases between them. The CDR3 sequence is CASAQANTEAFF. The DNA for the CDR3 is TGTGCCAGCGCACAGGCAAACACTGAAGCTTTCTTT.

The genes are TRBV25-1 and TRBJ1-4; 7 bases align to TRBD1. CDR3 length: 15 amino acids. Per germline, CDR1 MGHDK and CDR2 SYGVNS. The V gene end was trimmed by 1 base and the J gene end by 7 bases; junction bases not matched to a gene: 6. The CDR3 protein is CASSESLTGAEKLFF. As DNA, the CDR3 is TGTGCCAGCAGTGAATCATTAACAGGGGCTGAAAAACTGTTTTTT.

This clone appeared once. The gene calls are TRBV24-1 and TRBJ2-5; a possible D gene is TRBD1 (6 bases). The CDR3 totals 17 residues. V dropped 1 base and J dropped 5 bases, with 19 bases sitting between them. Germline V gene sequence: CDR1 KGHDR, CDR2 SFDVKD. DNA of the CDR3: TGTGCCACCAGTGATTTTGTGACTGGGGGCGTCGGGGAGACCCAGTACTTC. Residues: CATSDFVTGGVGETQYF.

The chain carries TRBV5-1 and TRBJ2-3; 10 bases map to TRBD1. The trim removed 4 bases at V and 1 base at J, leaving 6 bases unmatched. This CDR3 region has 16 residues. CDR1 and CDR2 from the germline V gene are SGHRS and YFSETQ. CDR3 bases: TGCGCCAGCAGCAAGGTTGGGACAGGGGGCACAGATACGCAGTATTTT. This sequence encodes CASSKVGTGGTDTQYF.

The rearrangement uses TRBV29-1 and TRBJ2-7; D ambiguous. Trimming took off 6 bases at V and 0 bases at J, with 9 bases between the two ends. This CDR3 comprises 12 residues. Germline V lookup: CDR1 SQVTM, CDR2 ANQGSEA. The CDR3 sequence: CSVGLRSYEQYF. The CDR3 nucleotides are TGCAGCGTGGGCCTTCGCTCCTACGAGCAGTACTTC.

J is TRBJ2-2 and V is TRBV9, with D perhaps TRBD2 (5 bases). The ends were cut back, 2 bases at V and 7 bases at J, with 18 bases in the middle. This CDR3 is 16 amino acids long. The germline gives CDR1 SGDLS, CDR2 YYNGEE. The CDR3 sequence is CASSVMSGPKGGELFF. The CDR3 bases are TGTGCCAGCAGCGTGATGAGCGGCCCGAAAGGCGGGGAGCTGTTTTTT.

The V gene is TRBV21-1, the J gene TRBJ1-1; the table's D call TRBD1 went unverified against the DNA. TRBV21-1 is recorded as a pseudogene. The CDR3 is 11 amino acids. The CDR3 loop reads CGGPGPSEAFF. The DNA of the CDR3 is TGTGGGGGGCCAGGGCCTTCCGAAGCTTTCTTT.

There are many counts of this clone. V usage is TRBV4-2 and J usage is TRBJ1-6; no definite D call. There are 18 residues in the CDR3. Germline lookup yields CDR1 LGHNA and CDR2 YNFKEQ. V lost 0 bases, J lost 2 bases, and 14 bases lay in between. CDR3 protein: CASSQDVGGNPYNSPLHF. In DNA form, the CDR3 reads TGTGCCAGCAGCCAAGATGTAGGAGGGAACCCCTATAATTCACCCCTCCACTTT.